The present T cell receptor beta chain was sequenced within a study of blood T cell repertoires in COVID-19. Turning to the study itself: Acute and convalescent COVID-19 samples came from the United States, Italy and Spain.

How the authors handled the data: Reference gene primer amplification gave estimated nucleated cell counts. The assay was immunoSEQ multiplex PCR, and TCRdb's table has in-frame clones only and misses some. The V and J calls and the clone size are those of that table, but D and trimming were determined from the DNA. This sample has about 500,000 clones; approximately 88% occur once, and the top ten carry roughly 8%. V lost 5 bases and J 4 bases, leaving 13 bases between the germline ends. Germline V CDR1 and CDR2: LGHDT, YNNKEL (reference sequence). The CDR3 spans 14 residues. Sequenced material: peripheral blood. This sequence was found in a woman in her fifties or sixties with COVID-19, enrolled during active disease. The chain uses TRBV3-1 (or the pseudogene TRBV3-2) and TRBJ2-3; D is perhaps TRBD2 (5 bases). CDR3 amino acids: CASSNPGSPDTQYF. The CDR3 DNA follows: TGTGCCAGCAGCAACCCGGGGAGCCCAGATACGCAGTATTTT.